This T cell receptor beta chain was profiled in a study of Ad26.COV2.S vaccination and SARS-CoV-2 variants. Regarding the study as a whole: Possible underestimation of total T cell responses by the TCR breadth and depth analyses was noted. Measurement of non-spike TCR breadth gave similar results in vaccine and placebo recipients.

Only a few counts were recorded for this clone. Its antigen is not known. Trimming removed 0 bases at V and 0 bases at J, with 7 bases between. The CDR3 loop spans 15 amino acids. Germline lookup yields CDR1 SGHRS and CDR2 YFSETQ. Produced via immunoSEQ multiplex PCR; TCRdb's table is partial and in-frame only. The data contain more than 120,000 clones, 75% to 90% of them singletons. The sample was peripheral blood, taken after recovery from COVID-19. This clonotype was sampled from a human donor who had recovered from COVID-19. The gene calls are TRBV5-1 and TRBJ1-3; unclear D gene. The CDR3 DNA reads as TGCGCCAGCAGCTTGGACGCGAGCTCTGGAAACACCATATATTTT. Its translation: CASSLDASSGNTIYF. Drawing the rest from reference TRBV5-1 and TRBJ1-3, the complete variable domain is KAGVTQTPRYLIKTRGQQVTLSCSPISGHRSVSWYQQTPGQGLQFLFEYFSETQRNKGNFPGRFSGRQFSNSRSEMNVSTLELGDSALYLCASSLDASSGNTIYFGEGSWLTVV.